This T cell receptor beta chain was captured in a study of shared clonotypes between healthy human individuals (TCRdb year 2020). Concerning the study at large: A couple of women and a few men aged 18 to 49 years were included in the cohort. Per donor, three plates each were used for CD4 naive and CD4 memory, two for CD8 naive, and one for CD8 memory. To estimate repertoire size and how much clonotypes are shared between individuals, the study performed deep sequencing of blood TCR repertoires from five healthy adults. To increase sequencing depth and limit assay-specific biases, different laboratories used diverse techniques to prepare libraries and sequence TCR repertoires. Per donor, leukapheresis produced somewhere between about 0.9 and 9.5 billion PBMCs. The paper's findings and limits, for the study overall: Naive subsets generally had larger estimated clonotype richness than memory subsets did. Higher generation probabilities were observed for clonotypes shared by all four sorted-subset donors than for non-shared clonotypes. The genetic and exposure-history diversity represented was limited by the small number of donors. Across several donors, 4.5% to 6.5% of naive CD4, approximately 3.5% of naive CD8, about 2.3% of memory CD4, and under 0.45% of memory CD8 clonotypes were shared. Sampling was limited to blood, and TCR repertoires in tissue likely differ from TCR repertoires in blood. Pairwise subsampling indicated that sequencing depth was expected to affect the degree of clonotype sharing among donors. Even with the large sequencing depth, rarefaction of the sorted-subset datasets indicated that sequencing was incomplete.

TCR CDR3 regions were amplified from genomic DNA by multiplex PCR using the deep immunoSEQ assay. Extracted genomic DNA from each cell subset was distributed evenly across all wells of several immunoSEQ 96-well plates, and each plate was treated as a replicate. For sorted subsets, approximately 200 ng of genomic DNA, equivalent to 25,000 to 35,000 T cell genomes, went into each replicate PCR. Purified libraries were quantified with a Qubit 3.0 fluorometer, sized on a Bioanalyzer 2100, and re-quantified with the KAPA Library Quantification kit. Every immunoSEQ 96-well plate was sequenced on a separate single-read 150-cycle Illumina NextSeq 550 flow cell. Turning to the authors' computational methods: The immunoSEQ output contained only junctional sequences without quality scores, so filtering could not match that applied to full-length reads. Sequences were annotated with PyIR, a Python wrapper for IgBLAST v1.9, using IMGT germline references to assign V/J genes and CDR3. Reads were filtered out if the reads had weak V/J assignments (E-value above 1e-6), no CDR3, stop codons, out-of-frame junctions, or ambiguous translated residues. V3J clonotypes were defined as sequences sharing the same inferred V gene, J gene, and CDR3 amino acid sequence. Percentage overlap between repertoires was calculated by dividing the number of shared unique clonotypes by the size of the smaller repertoire. Richness of each repertoire was evaluated using RTK rarefaction, the Chao1 estimator, and Recon v2.1 estimates of unobserved clonotypes. Generation probabilities were computed with OLGA for all TCRbeta clonotypes obtained by the gDNA method from several donors. In TCRdb, the immuneACCESS table is reduced to in-frame sequences with V and J assigned. These tables do not hold every clone; where another copy was compared, an unresolved V gene accounts for under half, and the others remain unexplained. D and trimming were read from the DNA, whereas the V and J calls and clone size are those reported in that table. This sample has around 2.3 million clones in its table, and nearly 97% of those were observed once. The ten largest clones represent around 0.13% of the sample.

In the case of this clone: The antigen this receptor binds is unknown. Base-call qualities are not available, and no considerably larger clone is one nucleotide away.

Healthy HIV-negative adults with no recently reported acute infections or vaccinations were included as donors. Only Caucasian adults living in Nashville, Tennessee, USA were represented among the donors. CD4+ T cells were enriched through magnetic negative selection, after which naive cells were positively selected on CD45RA and the remaining negative fraction served as the memory subset. Blood was obtained by leukapheresis, after which PBMCs were separated by Ficoll-Histopaque density gradient centrifugation and cryopreserved in liquid nitrogen vapor phase. Purity and quantity of every magnetically sorted T cell population were checked by analytical flow cytometry. Genomic DNA was isolated from each sorted fraction and quantified by UV absorbance on a Nanodrop 2000c. The CDR3 spans 16 residues, from the cysteine through the phenylalanine. Only the CDR3 DNA stays, 48 bases, in frame from base 1. Trimming accounts for 4 bases at V and 7 bases at J, while the number of junction bases matched to no gene is 6. CDR1 SNHLY and CDR2 FYNNEI were looked up in the germline V gene.

The source material was naive CD4+ T cells sorted from blood. The cell subset or site label here, explained by the study, means: CD45RA+ positively selected. The clonotype originates from a man between 18 and 35 years old in good health. This chain joins TRBV2 to TRBJ2-1; TRBD2 fits 14 bases in the junction. CDR3 reads: CASSGPTSGRENEQFF. The DNA is TGTGCCAGCAGTGGACCGACTAGCGGGAGGGAAAATGAGCAGTTCTTC.